This T cell receptor beta chain was sequenced for a study of T cells in Graves' hyperthyroidism and ophthalmopathy. With V trimmed by 3 bases and J by 6 bases, 10 bases remained unmatched. The CDR3 has 17 amino acids. In germline, CDR1 is MDHEN, CDR2 SYDVKM. The source material, RNA transcripts, was used to amplify TCR beta CDR3 regions. TCR CDR3 regions were first amplified by RT-PCR with HTBI primers. TCRdb processed the multiplex PCR reads anew with MiXCR; each CDR3 protein has one entry. The sample has about 640,000 distinct CDR3 sequences, about 14% seen once. This sequence originates from a woman aged 45 to 65 with Graves' ophthalmopathy. The specimen sequenced was blood. V gene TRBV28 combines with J gene TRBJ1-6; 8 bases match TRBD1. Written as DNA, the CDR3 is TGTGCCAGCAGTTTTAGTGGACAGGGAGGGGCTAATTCACCCCTCCACTTT. Translation: CASSFSGQGGANSPLHF.